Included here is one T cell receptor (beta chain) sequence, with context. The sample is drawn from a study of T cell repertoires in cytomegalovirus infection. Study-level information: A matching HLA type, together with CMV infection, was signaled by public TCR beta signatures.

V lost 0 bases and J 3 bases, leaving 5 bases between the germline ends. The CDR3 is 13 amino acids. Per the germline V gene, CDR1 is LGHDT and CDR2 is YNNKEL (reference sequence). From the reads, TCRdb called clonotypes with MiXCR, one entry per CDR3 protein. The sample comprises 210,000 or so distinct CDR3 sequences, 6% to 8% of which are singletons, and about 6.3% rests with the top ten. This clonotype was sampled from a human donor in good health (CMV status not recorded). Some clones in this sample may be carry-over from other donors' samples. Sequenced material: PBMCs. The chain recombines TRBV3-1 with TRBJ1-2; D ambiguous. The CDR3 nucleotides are TGTGCCAGCAGCCAAGAACAGTACTATGGCTACACCTTC. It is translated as CASSQEQYYGYTF.